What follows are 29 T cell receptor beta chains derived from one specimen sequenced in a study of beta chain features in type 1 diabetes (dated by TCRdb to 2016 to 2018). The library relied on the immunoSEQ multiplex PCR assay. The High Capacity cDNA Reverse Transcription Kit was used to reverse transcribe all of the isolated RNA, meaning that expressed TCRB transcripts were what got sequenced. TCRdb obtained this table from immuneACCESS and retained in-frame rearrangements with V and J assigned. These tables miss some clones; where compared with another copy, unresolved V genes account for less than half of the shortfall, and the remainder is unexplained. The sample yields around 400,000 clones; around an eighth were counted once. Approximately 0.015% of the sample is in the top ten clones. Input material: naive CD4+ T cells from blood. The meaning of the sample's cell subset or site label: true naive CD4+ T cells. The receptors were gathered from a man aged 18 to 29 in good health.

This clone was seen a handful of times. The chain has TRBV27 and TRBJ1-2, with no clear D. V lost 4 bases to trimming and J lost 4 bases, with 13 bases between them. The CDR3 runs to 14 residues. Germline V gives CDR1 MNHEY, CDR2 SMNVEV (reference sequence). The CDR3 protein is CASSSSPAIYGYTF. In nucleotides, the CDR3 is TGTGCCAGCAGTTCATCCCCCGCTATCTATGGCTACACCTTC.

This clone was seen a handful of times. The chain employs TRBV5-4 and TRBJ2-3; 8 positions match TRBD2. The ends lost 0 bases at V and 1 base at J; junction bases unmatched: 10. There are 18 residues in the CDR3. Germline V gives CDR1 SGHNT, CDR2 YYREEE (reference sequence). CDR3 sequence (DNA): TGTGCCAGCAGCTTGGAGACCTGGGGTAGCGGGGGCACAGATACGCAGTATTTT. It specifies CASSLETWGSGGTDTQYF.

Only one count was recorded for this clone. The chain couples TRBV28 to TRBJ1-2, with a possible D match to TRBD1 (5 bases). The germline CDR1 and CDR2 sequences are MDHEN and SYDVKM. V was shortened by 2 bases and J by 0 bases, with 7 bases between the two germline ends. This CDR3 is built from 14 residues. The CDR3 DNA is TGTGCCAGCAGTTTACGGACACCTAACTATGGCTACACCTTC. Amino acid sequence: CASSLRTPNYGYTF.

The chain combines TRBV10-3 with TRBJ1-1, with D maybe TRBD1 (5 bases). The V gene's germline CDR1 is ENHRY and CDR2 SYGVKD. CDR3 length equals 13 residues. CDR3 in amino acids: CVTRQGENTEAFF. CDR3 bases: TGTGTCACTCGGCAAGGGGAAAACACTGAAGCTTTCTTT.

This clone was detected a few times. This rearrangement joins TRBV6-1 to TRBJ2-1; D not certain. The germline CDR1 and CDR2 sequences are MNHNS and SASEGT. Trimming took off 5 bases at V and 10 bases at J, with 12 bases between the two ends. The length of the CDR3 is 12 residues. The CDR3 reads CASSSTRREQFF. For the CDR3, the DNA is TGTGCCAGCAGTTCGACTCGTCGGGAGCAGTTCTTC.

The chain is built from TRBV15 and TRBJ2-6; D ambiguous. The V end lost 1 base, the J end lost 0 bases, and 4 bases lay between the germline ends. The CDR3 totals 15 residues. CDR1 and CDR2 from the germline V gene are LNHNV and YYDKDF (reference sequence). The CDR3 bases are TGTGCCACCAGCAGAGCCGTCTCTGGGGCCAACGTCCTGACTTTC. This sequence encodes CATSRAVSGANVLTF. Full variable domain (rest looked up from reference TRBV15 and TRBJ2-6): DAMVIQNPRYQVTQFGKPVTLSCSQTLNHNVMYWYQQKSSQAPKLLFHYYDKDFNNEADTPDNFQSRRPNTSFCFLDIRSPGLGDTAMYLCATSRAVSGANVLTFGAGSRLTVL.

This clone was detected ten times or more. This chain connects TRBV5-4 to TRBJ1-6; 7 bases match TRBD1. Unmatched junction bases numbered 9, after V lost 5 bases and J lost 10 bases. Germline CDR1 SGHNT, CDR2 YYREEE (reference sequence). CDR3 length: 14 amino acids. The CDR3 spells CASRDRPPGSPLHF. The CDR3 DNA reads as TGTGCCAGCAGGGACAGGCCTCCGGGATCACCCCTCCACTTT.

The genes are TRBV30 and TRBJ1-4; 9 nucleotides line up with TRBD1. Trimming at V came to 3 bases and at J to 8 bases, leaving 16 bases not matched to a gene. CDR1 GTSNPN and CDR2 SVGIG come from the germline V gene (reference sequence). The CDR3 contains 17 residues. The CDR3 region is CAWRPGQGIYSSEKLFF. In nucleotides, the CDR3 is TGTGCCTGGAGGCCGGGACAGGGAATATATTCGTCGGAAAAACTGTTTTTT.

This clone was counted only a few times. The DNA of the CDR3 is TGCAGTGCCTGGGCCCAGGCTGAGCAGTTCTTC. Encoded protein: CSAWAQAEQFF. The chain recombines TRBV20-1 with TRBJ2-1; D unclear. V lost 6 bases and J lost 9, with 12 bases in between. CDR1 is DFQATT, CDR2 SNEGSKA, per germline (reference sequence). CDR3 length: 11 amino acids.

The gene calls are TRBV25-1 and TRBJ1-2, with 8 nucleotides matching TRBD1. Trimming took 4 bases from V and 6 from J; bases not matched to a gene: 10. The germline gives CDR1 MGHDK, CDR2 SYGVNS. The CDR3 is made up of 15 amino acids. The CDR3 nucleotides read TGTGCCAGCAGTGGGCACGGACAGGGTCGGCATGGCTACACCTTC. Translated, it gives CASSGHGQGRHGYTF.

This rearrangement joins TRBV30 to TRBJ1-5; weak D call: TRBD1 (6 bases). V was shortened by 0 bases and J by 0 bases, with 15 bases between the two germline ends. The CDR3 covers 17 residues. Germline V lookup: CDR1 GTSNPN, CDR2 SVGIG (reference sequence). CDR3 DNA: TGTGCCTGGAGTGTCATGGGGGGGCCTTATAGCAATCAGCCCCAGCATTTT. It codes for CAWSVMGGPYSNQPQHF. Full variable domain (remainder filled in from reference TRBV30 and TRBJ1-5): SQTIHQWPATLVQPVGSPLSLECTVEGTSNPNLYWYRQAAGRGLQLLFYSVGIGQISSEVPQNLSASRPQDRQFILSSKKLLLSDSGFYLCAWSVMGGPYSNQPQHFGDGTRLSIL.

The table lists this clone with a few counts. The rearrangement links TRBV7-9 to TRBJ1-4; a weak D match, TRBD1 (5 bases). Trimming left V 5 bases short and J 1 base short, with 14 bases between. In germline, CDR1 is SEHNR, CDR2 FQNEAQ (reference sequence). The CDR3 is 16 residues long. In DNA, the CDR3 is TGTGCCAGCAGCATCACTGTGGGGCTAACTAATGAAAAACTGTTTTTT. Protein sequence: CASSITVGLTNEKLFF.

In DNA form, the CDR3 reads TGTGCCAGCTCACCAGGGCAGGGCAGAAATGAAAAACTGTTTTTT. Translated, it gives CASSPGQGRNEKLFF. This sequence joins TRBV18 and TRBJ1-4, with D perhaps TRBD1 (5 bases). The V gene's germline CDR1 is KGHSH and CDR2 LQKENI. This CDR3 comprises 15 residues. Trimming removed 2 bases at V and 5 bases at J, with 12 bases between.

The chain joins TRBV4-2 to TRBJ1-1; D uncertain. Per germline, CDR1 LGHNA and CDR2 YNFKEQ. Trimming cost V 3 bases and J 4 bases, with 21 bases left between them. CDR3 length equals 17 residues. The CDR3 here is CASSQPGEGPRGTEAFF. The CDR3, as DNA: TGTGCCAGCAGCCAGCCTGGTGAGGGTCCCCGGGGCACTGAAGCTTTCTTT.

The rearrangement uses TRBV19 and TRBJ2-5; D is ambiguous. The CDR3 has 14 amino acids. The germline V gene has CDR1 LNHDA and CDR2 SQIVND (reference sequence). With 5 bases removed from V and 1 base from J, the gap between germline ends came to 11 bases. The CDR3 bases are TGTGCCAGTAGTCCAGGCACATTCCAAGAGACCCAGTACTTC. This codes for CASSPGTFQETQYF.

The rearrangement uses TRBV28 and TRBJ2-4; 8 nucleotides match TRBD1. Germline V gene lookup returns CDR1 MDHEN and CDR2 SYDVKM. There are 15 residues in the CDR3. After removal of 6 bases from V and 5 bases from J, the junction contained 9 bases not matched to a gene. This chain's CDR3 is CASSRWTGTQNIQYF. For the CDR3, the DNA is TGTGCCAGCAGCAGATGGACAGGGACCCAAAACATTCAGTACTTC.

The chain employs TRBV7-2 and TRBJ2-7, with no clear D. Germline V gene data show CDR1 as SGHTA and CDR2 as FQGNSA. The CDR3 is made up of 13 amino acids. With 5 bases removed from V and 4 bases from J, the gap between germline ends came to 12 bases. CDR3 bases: TGTGCCAGCAGCCCCGTTTCAGGATACGAGCAGTACTTC. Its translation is CASSPVSGYEQYF.

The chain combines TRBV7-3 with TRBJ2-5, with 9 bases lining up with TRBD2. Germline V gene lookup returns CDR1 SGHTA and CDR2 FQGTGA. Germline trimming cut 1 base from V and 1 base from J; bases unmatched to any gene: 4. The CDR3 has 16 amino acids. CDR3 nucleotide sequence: TGTGCCAGCAGCTTAAGCGGGGGGGCGCGCCAAGAGACCCAGTACTTC. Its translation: CASSLSGGARQETQYF.

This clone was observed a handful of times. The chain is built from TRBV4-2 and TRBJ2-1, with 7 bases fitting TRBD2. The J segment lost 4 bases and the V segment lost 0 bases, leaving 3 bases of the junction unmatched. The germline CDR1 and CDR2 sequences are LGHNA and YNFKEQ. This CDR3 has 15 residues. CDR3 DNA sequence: TGTGCCAGCAGCCAAGACACTAGCGAGTACAATGAGCAGTTCTTC. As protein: CASSQDTSEYNEQFF.

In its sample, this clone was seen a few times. This CDR3 reads CASSDVRGRVHEQYF. The CDR3 coding sequence is TGTGCCAGCAGTGATGTAAGGGGGCGCGTCCACGAGCAGTACTTC. The chain carries TRBV6-1 and TRBJ2-7; 7 bases map to TRBD1. The germline gives CDR1 MNHNS, CDR2 SASEGT. The CDR3 has 15 amino acids. V lost 3 bases, J lost 5 bases, and 10 bases stayed unmatched.

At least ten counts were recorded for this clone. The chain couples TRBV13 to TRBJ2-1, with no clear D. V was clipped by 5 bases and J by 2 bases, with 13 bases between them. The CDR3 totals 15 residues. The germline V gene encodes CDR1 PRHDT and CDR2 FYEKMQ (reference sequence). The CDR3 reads CASSPEPRPYNEQFF. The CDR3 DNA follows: TGTGCCAGCAGCCCCGAGCCTCGCCCCTACAATGAGCAGTTCTTC.

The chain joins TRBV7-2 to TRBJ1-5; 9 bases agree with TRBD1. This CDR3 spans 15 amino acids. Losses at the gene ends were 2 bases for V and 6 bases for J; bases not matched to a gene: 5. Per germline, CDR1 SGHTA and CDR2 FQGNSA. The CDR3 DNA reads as TGTGCCAGCAGCTTATGGGGACAGGGTTCTCAGCCCCAGCATTTT. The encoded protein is CASSLWGQGSQPQHF.

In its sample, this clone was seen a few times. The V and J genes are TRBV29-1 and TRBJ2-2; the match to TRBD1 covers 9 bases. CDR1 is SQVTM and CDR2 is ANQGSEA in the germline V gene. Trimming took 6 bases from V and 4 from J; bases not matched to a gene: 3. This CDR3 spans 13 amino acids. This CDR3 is CSVTGGLTGELFF. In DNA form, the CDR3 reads TGCAGCGTCACAGGGGGCCTCACCGGGGAGCTGTTTTTT.

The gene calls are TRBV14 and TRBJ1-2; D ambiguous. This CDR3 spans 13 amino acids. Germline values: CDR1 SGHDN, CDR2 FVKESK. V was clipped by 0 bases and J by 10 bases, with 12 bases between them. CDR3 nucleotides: TGTGCCAGCAGCCAAGATCTCTCAGGCGACTACACCTTC. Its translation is CASSQDLSGDYTF.

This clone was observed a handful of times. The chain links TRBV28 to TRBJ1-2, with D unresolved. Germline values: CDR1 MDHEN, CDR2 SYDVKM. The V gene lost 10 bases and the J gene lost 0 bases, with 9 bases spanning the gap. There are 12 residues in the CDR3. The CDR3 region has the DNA TGTGCCACCCTAGGAGCTAACTATGGCTACACCTTC. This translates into CATLGANYGYTF.

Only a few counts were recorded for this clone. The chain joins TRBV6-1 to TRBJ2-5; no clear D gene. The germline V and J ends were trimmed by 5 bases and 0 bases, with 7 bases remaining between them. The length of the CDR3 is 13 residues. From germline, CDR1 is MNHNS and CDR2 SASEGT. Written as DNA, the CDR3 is TGTGCCAGCAGTCTCAGTTACCAAGAGACCCAGTACTTC. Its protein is CASSLSYQETQYF.

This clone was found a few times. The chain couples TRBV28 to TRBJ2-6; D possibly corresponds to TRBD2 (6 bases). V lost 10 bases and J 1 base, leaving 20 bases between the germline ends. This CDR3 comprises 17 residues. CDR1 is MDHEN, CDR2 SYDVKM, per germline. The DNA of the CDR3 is TGTGCCACCCTGGGGACTCCCGATCTATCTGGGGCCAACGTCCTGACTTTC. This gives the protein CATLGTPDLSGANVLTF.

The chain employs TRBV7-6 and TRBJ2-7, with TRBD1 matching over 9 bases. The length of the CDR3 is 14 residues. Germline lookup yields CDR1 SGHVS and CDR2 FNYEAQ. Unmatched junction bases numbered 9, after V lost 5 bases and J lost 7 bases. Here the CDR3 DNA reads TGTGCCAGCAGCCTAGGCGGGACAGGGAGGGAGCAGTACTTC. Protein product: CASSLGGTGREQYF.

CDR3 bases: TGTGCCAGCAGCTTAGTTGTAGCCCCGGGGGATACGCAGTATTTT. Protein product: CASSLVVAPGDTQYF. The chain carries TRBV7-2 and TRBJ2-3, with a tentative D call TRBD2 (5 bases). Trimming removed 1 base at V and 6 bases at J, with 14 bases between. The CDR3 runs to 15 residues. Germline CDR1 is SGHTA and CDR2 is FQGNSA.